The T cell receptor (beta chain) under discussion was sequenced for a study of beta chain features in type 1 diabetes. The wider study: No age, gender or cell yield differences were seen between patients and healthy donors.

The CDR3 spans 12 residues. Germline V gives CDR1 GTSNPN, CDR2 SVGIG (reference sequence). After removal of 1 base from V and 7 bases from J, the junction contained 3 bases not matched to a gene. Expressed TCRB transcripts got sequenced, as all isolated RNA was reverse transcribed. The average read count of naive, central memory and regulatory T cell samples was some 3.9 million. The assay was immunoSEQ multiplex PCR, and TCRdb's table has in-frame clones only and misses some. The sample shows a few hundred thousand clones, about 15% of them seen only once. Whole-study results and caveats: Shorter TCRB CDR3s, moderately but significantly so, were found in Type 1 diabetes patients in all four CD4+ subsets.

This clone was counted a single time. Its matching antigen is unknown. The V and J genes are TRBV30 and TRBJ2-7, with 8 bases matching TRBD1. What was sequenced was naive CD4+ T cells from blood. The sequence derives from a man younger than 35 with type 1 diabetes. In DNA, the CDR3 is TGTGCCTGGAGTGCAGGGGGCGTGGAGCAGTACTTC. This codes for CAWSAGGVEQYF. The complete variable domain, with remaining parts taken from reference TRBV30 and TRBJ2-7, reads SQTIHQWPATLVQPVGSPLSLECTVEGTSNPNLYWYRQAAGRGLQLLFYSVGIGQISSEVPQNLSASRPQDRQFILSSKKLLLSDSGFYLCAWSAGGVEQYFGPGTRLTVT.